This TCR beta chain emerged from a study of T cell clonality in common variable immunodeficiency. Clones were sequenced by immunoSEQ multiplex PCR, and TCRdb holds only the in-frame ones, with some missing. The sample counts more than 9,000 clones, none seen once; the ten largest own about 6.1%. Remarks on this clone: What it binds is unknown. The read falls 3 residues short of the CDR3 end, and the missing part is taken from the germline J gene.

Germline V gives CDR1 SEHNR, CDR2 FQNEAQ (reference sequence). This CDR3 contains 13 residues. V shed 5 bases and J shed 3 bases, with 10 bases lying between them. Whole-study results and caveats: Common variable immunodeficiency TCR beta sequences reportedly had fewer deletions and N-nucleotide insertions. Compared with healthy controls, CVID subjects showed increased TCRbeta clonality, mostly in about a third. T cell subpopulation sequencing would be needed to explain CVID clonality.

Patients had low serum IgG, IgA and/or IgM and specific antibody deficiency. Sequencing was carried out using peripheral blood mononuclear cells. The sequence derives from a human donor with common variable immunodeficiency. The chain is built from TRBV7-9 and TRBJ2-5, with D unclear. The CDR3 is CASSPPQKETQYF. Incomplete CDR3 DNA: TGTGCCAGCAGCCCCCCCCAGAAAGAGACC.